The next 20 T cell receptor beta chains were all read from a single sample in a study of somatic mutations in cytotoxic T cells in rheumatoid arthritis. Method: immunoSEQ multiplex PCR; TCRdb's copy keeps in-frame clones and lacks some. In the table there are about 16,000 clones, around 75% of which are singletons. The sample was CD8+ T cells sorted from blood. All receptors derive from an adult with rheumatoid arthritis.

The chain employs TRBV4-1 and TRBJ1-1, with TRBD1 matching 9 bases. Germline lookup yields CDR1 MGHRA and CDR2 YSYEKL. There are 17 residues in the CDR3. J gave up 3 bases and V 3 bases, and 11 bases lay outside the gene matches. The CDR3 nucleotides are TGCGCCAGCAGCCACGGGACAGGGACACATGTGTACACTGAAGCTTTCTTT. Translated, it gives CASSHGTGTHVYTEAFF.

The J gene is TRBJ1-2, the V gene TRBV29-1, with 10 positions matching TRBD1. The germline V gene encodes CDR1 SQVTM and CDR2 ANQGSEA. This CDR3 spans 14 amino acids. Trimming cost V 6 bases and J 4 bases; bases outside gene matches: 8. Here the CDR3 DNA reads TGCAGCGTCGATGGGACAGGGGCGGGCTATGGCTACACCTTC. It translates to CSVDGTGAGYGYTF.

V and J are TRBV27 and TRBJ2-7; TRBD1 matches at 8 bases. The length of the CDR3 is 16 residues. V gave up 5 bases and J gave up 3 bases; unmatched junction bases: 12. The V gene's germline CDR1 is MNHEY and CDR2 SMNVEV (reference sequence). CDR3 in amino acids: CASSTSRDRRYYEQYF. The DNA for the CDR3 is TGTGCCAGCAGTACGAGCCGGGACAGGAGATACTACGAGCAGTACTTC.

V and J are TRBV5-6 and TRBJ2-7, with a weak D call TRBD1 (6 bases). The CDR3 loop spans 17 amino acids. V was pared by 4 bases and J by 0 bases, with 20 bases between. The V gene's germline CDR1 is SGHDT and CDR2 YYEEEE. In nucleotides, the CDR3 is TGTGCCAGCAGCCTTCCCGCAGGGGCGGCGAGCTCCTACGAGCAGTACTTC. Encoded protein: CASSLPAGAASSYEQYF.

The table lists this clone with a count of one. V usage is TRBV7-8 and J usage is TRBJ2-7; TRBD2 matches 8 bases. Germline assignment: CDR1 SGHVS and CDR2 FQNEAQ. This CDR3 has 16 residues. Trimming cost V 4 bases and J 3 bases; bases outside gene matches: 11. CDR3 protein: CASSSDWLAGLYEQYF. CDR3 DNA: TGTGCCAGCAGCTCCGACTGGCTAGCGGGCCTCTACGAGCAGTACTTC.

This clone was counted only a few times. The J gene is TRBJ2-1, the V gene TRBV9, with D perhaps matching TRBD1 or TRBD2 (5 bases each). There are 14 residues in the CDR3. Trimming took 0 bases from V and 5 from J, leaving 9 bases between them. In germline, CDR1 is SGDLS, CDR2 YYNGEE. The CDR3 reads CASSVERGDNEQFF. The CDR3 DNA follows: TGTGCCAGCAGCGTAGAAAGGGGAGACAATGAGCAGTTCTTC.

The chain joins TRBV7-9 to TRBJ2-7, with D tentatively TRBD1 or TRBD2 (6 bases each). The germline CDR1 and CDR2 sequences are SEHNR and FQNEAQ (reference sequence). This CDR3 spans 12 amino acids. Deletions cut 4 bases from V and 5 bases from J, with 9 bases between. The CDR3 is CASSSGAHEQYF. DNA for the CDR3: TGTGCCAGCAGCTCGGGGGCCCACGAGCAGTACTTC.

The chain joins TRBV7-6 to TRBJ1-3; D gene uncertain. The V gene's germline CDR1 is SGHVS and CDR2 FNYEAQ. The V end was cut by 11 bases, the J end by 1 base, with 9 bases between. This CDR3 comprises 12 residues. Here the CDR3 reads CAAGSSGNTIYF. CDR3 sequence (DNA): TGTGCCGCGGGGTCGTCTGGAAACACCATATATTTT.

The chain couples TRBV5-8 to TRBJ2-5; D uncertain. V lost 0 bases, J lost 1 base, and 4 bases lay in between. There are 13 residues in the CDR3. CDR1 and CDR2 (germline): SGHTS, YDEGEE. CDR3 DNA: TGTGCCAGCAGCTTGGGGGCCCAAGAGACCCAGTACTTC. Residues: CASSLGAQETQYF. Full variable domain (rest looked up from reference TRBV5-8 and TRBJ2-5): EAGVTQSPTHLIKTRGQQATLRCSPISGHTSVYWYQQALGLGLQFLLWYDEGEERNRGNFPPRFSGRQFPNYSSELNVNALELEDSALYLCASSLGAQETQYFGPGTRLLVL.

The chain links TRBV25-1 to TRBJ2-3; D unresolved. Germline CDR1 is MGHDK and CDR2 is SYGVNS. Trimming cost V 5 bases and J 2 bases, with 8 bases left between them. CDR3 length: 13 residues. The CDR3 here is CASSTITTDTQYF. Written as DNA, the CDR3 is TGTGCCAGCAGTACAATAACCACAGATACGCAGTATTTT. Full variable domain (missing parts from reference TRBV25-1 and TRBJ2-3): EADIYQTPRYLVIGTGKKITLECSQTMGHDKMYWYQQDPGMELHLIHYSYGVNSTEKGDLSSESTVSRIRTEHFPLTLESARPSHTSQYLCASSTITTDTQYFGPGTRLTVL.

This clone was seen a handful of times. The V gene is TRBV25-1, the J gene TRBJ2-2, with D possibly TRBD1 on 6 matching bases. This CDR3 region has 15 residues. In germline, CDR1 is MGHDK, CDR2 SYGVNS. Trimming took off 7 bases at V and 7 bases at J, with 19 bases between the two ends. CDR3 region: CASTPRAGVDGELFF. The DNA for the CDR3 is TGTGCCAGCACCCCAAGGGCAGGGGTAGACGGGGAGCTGTTTTTT.

CDR3 amino acids: CASVAGYEQYF. CDR3 DNA sequence: TGTGCCTCAGTGGCGGGCTACGAGCAGTACTTC. This rearrangement joins TRBV7-9 to TRBJ2-7; possible D gene TRBD2, 5 bases. V was trimmed by 11 bases and J by 3 bases, leaving 11 bases between them. The length of the CDR3 is 11 residues. CDR1 is SEHNR and CDR2 is FQNEAQ in the germline V gene (reference sequence).

The V and J genes are TRBV2 and TRBJ2-7; D not resolved. Looked up from germline, CDR1 is SNHLY and CDR2 is FYNNEI. The CDR3 extends over 14 amino acids. Trimming shortened V by 3 bases and J by 3 bases, and 12 bases separated the two germline ends. The CDR3 reads CASSESQSGYEQYF. The CDR3 nucleotides are TGTGCCAGCAGTGAGTCACAGTCAGGCTACGAGCAGTACTTC.

The chain couples TRBV28 to TRBJ2-1, with TRBD1 matching over 7 bases. Per germline, CDR1 MDHEN and CDR2 SYDVKM. The trim removed 5 bases at V and 0 bases at J, leaving 7 bases unmatched. This CDR3 has 16 amino acids. CDR3: CASSPWDSSSYNEQFF. CDR3 sequence (DNA): TGTGCCAGCAGTCCGTGGGACAGTAGCTCCTACAATGAGCAGTTCTTC.

J is TRBJ1-3 and V is TRBV10-3; D not resolved. Germline CDR1 is ENHRY and CDR2 is SYGVKD. Trimming removed 7 bases from V and 0 bases from J, with 13 bases in between. The CDR3 covers 15 residues. CDR3 in DNA: TGTGCCATCAAAACAGAAAAAAACTCTGGAAACACCATATATTTT. Translation gives CAIKTEKNSGNTIYF.

The chain recombines TRBV5-6 with TRBJ1-2, with D tentatively TRBD1 (6 bases). V lost 2 bases and J lost 4, with 15 bases in between. Germline V CDR1 and CDR2: SGHDT, YYEEEE. The CDR3 extends over 15 amino acids. The CDR3 loop reads CASSLSGHDSYGYTF. The CDR3, as DNA: TGTGCCAGCAGCTTATCGGGACACGACTCCTATGGCTACACCTTC.

The chain links TRBV6-5 to TRBJ2-3; D not resolved. The V gene lost 2 bases and the J gene lost 2 bases, with 2 bases spanning the gap. The germline V gene has CDR1 MNHEY and CDR2 SVGAGI. This CDR3 is 12 amino acids long. The CDR3 sequence: CASSYNTDTQYF. The CDR3 DNA is TGTGCCAGCAGTTACAACACAGATACGCAGTATTTT.

V usage is TRBV11-3 and J usage is TRBJ2-1; no firm D call. The V end was cut by 5 bases, the J end by 5 bases, with 16 bases between. The CDR3 totals 15 residues. Germline V gene data show CDR1 as SGHNT and CDR2 as YENEEA. The CDR3 nucleotides are TGTGCCAGCAGCCAGGCCTGGGAAGGCCACAATGAGCAGTTCTTC. Protein product: CASSQAWEGHNEQFF.

The chain employs TRBV5-5 and TRBJ1-2; D is unclear. Trimming shortened V by 4 bases and J by 5 bases, and 18 bases separated the two germline ends. The CDR3 contains 15 residues. The germline CDR1 and CDR2 sequences are SGHKS and YYEKEE (reference sequence). The CDR3 coding sequence is TGTGCCAGCAGCCAAGACACCAACACTGGGTATGGCTACACCTTC. Translating it yields CASSQDTNTGYGYTF.

The gene calls are TRBV30 and TRBJ1-1; 8 bases fit TRBD1. The CDR3 is 12 amino acids. Germline CDR1 is GTSNPN and CDR2 is SVGIG (reference sequence). V was clipped by 5 bases and J by 8 bases; unmatched bases: 7. In DNA form, the CDR3 reads TGTGCCTGGGTAACAGGGGGTTTAGAAGCTTTCTTT. Its protein product is CAWVTGGLEAFF.